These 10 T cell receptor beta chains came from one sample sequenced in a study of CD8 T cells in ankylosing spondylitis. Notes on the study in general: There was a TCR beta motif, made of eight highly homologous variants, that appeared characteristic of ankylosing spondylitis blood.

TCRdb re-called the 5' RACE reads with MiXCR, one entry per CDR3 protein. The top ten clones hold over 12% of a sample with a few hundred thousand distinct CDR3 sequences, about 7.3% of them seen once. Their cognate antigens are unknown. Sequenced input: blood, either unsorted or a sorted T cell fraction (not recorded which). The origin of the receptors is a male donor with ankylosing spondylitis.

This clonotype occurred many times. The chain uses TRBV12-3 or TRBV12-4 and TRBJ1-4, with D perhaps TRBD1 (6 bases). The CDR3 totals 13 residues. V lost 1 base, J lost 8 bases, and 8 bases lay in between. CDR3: CASSLEGTEKLFF. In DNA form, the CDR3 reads TGTGCCAGCAGTTTAGAGGGGACAGAAAAACTGTTTTTT.

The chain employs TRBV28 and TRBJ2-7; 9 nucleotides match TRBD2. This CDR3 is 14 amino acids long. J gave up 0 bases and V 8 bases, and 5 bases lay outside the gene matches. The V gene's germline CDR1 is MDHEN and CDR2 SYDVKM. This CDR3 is CASAGGVDSYEQYF. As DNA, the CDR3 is TGTGCCAGCGCGGGGGGGGTAGACTCCTACGAGCAGTACTTC.

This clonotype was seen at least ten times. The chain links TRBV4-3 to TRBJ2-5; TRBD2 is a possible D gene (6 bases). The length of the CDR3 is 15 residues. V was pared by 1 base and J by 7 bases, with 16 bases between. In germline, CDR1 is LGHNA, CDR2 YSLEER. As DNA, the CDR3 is TGCGCCAGCAGCCAAGGAGTGGCCGGGAGCTGGACCCAGTACTTC. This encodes CASSQGVAGSWTQYF.

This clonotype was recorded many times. CDR3 in amino acids: CASSAPLGNTIYF. The CDR3 DNA reads as TGTGCCAGCAGCGCGCCATTGGGAAACACCATATATTTT. The V gene is TRBV9, the J gene TRBJ1-3; no firm D call. Germline CDR1 and CDR2: SGDLS and YYNGEE. The CDR3 spans 13 residues. V lost 3 bases and J lost 4, with 8 bases in between.

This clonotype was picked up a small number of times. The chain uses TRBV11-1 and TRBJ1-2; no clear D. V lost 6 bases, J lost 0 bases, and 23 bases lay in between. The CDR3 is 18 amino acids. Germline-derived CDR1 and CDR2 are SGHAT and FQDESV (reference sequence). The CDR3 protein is CASSSSDGTVNSNYGYTF. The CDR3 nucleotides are TGTGCCAGCAGTTCGAGTGATGGTACAGTGAACTCTAACTATGGCTACACCTTC.

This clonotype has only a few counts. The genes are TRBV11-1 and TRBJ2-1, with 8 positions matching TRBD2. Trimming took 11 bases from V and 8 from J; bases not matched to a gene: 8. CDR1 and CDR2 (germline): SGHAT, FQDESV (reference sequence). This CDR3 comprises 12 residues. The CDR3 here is CAASGGGDEQFF. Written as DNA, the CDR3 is TGTGCCGCCTCGGGGGGGGGCGATGAGCAGTTCTTC.

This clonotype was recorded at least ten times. In DNA form, the CDR3 reads TGTGCCAGTTCAAACCGGGGACAGAGCTACAATGAGCAGTTCTTC. Translating it yields CASSNRGQSYNEQFF. The chain combines TRBV28 with TRBJ2-1; 7 bases match TRBD1. J was trimmed by 3 bases and V by 9 bases; bases with no gene match: 11. The CDR3 spans 15 residues. The germline CDR1 and CDR2 sequences are MDHEN and SYDVKM.

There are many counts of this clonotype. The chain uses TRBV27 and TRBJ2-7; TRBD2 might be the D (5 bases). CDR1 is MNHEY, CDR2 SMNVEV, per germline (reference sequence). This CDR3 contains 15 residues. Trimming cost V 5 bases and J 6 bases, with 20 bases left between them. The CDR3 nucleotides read TGTGCCAGCAGTCCAGCGGCTCTCCAAACCTCCGAGCAGTACTTC. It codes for CASSPAALQTSEQYF.

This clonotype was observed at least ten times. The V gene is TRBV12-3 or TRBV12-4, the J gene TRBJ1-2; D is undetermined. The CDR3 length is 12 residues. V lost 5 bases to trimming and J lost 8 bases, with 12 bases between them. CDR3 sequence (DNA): TGTGCCAGCAGTCTGACTAGACGGGGCTACACCTTC. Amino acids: CASSLTRRGYTF.

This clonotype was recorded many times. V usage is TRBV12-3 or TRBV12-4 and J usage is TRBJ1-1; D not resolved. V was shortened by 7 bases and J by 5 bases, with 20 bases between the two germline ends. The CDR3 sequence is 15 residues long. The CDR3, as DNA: TGTGCCAGCACCTTAGGGAGTGGAAGTCGGACTGAAGCTTTCTTT. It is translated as CASTLGSGSRTEAFF.